This TCR beta chain originates from a study of blood T cell repertoires in COVID-19. Study at large: There were acute and convalescent COVID-19 samples, and they came from the United States, Italy and Spain. The cDNA or gDNA used as material had been derived from T cells, B-cell-depleted T cells, or PBMCs.

Seattle-derived patients entered the study during active infection and were followed longitudinally. Per the authors' pipeline: Scientists estimated how many nucleated cells there were by amplifying reference gene primers. The table came from immunoSEQ multiplex PCR; TCRdb's copy has only in-frame clones and leaves some out. D and trimming come from the DNA, and the V and J calls and clone size come from that table. The sample records around 110,000 clones, 70% to 80% being singletons. This clone was picked up a small number of times. Germline V gene data show CDR1 as LGHDT and CDR2 as YNNKEL (reference sequence). V trimming: 3 bases; J trimming: 5 bases; junction bases outside the gene matches: 6. The CDR3 spans 15 residues.

The sequence derives from a man at least 80 years old with COVID-19, enrolled during active disease. Sequencing input: peripheral blood. The genes are TRBV3-1 (or the pseudogene TRBV3-2) and TRBJ2-2, with 7 bases fitting TRBD1. CDR3 sequence reads: CASSHPGTVTGELFF. The CDR3 coding sequence is TGTGCCAGCAGCCACCCCGGGACAGTGACCGGGGAGCTGTTTTTT.